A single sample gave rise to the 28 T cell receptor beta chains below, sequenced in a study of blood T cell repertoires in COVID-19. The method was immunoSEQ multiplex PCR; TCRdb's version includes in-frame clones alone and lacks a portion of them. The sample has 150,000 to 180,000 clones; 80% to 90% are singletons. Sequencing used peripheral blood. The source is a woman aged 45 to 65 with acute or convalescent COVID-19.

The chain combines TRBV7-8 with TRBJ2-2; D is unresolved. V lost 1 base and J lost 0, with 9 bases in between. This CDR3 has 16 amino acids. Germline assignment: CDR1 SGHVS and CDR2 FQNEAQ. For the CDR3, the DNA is TGTGCCAGCAGCTTAGTTGAGCCTGCGAACACCGGGGAGCTGTTTTTT. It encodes CASSLVEPANTGELFF.

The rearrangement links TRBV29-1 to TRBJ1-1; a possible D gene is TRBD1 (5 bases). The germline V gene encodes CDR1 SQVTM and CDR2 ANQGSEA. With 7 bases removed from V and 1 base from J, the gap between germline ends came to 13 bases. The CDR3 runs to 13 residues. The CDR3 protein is CSGKYRPNTEAFF. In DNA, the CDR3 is TGCAGCGGCAAGTACAGGCCGAACACTGAAGCTTTCTTT.

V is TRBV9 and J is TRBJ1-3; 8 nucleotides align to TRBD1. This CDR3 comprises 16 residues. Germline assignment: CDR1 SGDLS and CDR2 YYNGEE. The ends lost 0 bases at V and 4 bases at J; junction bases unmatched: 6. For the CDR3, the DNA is TGTGCCAGCAGCGTAGGCCCCGGACAGGGAGGAAACACCATATATTTT. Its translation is CASSVGPGQGGNTIYF.

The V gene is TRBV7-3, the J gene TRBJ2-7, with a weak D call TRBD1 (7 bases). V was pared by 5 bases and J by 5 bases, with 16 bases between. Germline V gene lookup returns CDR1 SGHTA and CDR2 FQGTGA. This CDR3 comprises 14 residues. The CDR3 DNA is TGTGCCAGCAGCCCGCAGGGGGGACTGGACGAGCAGTACTTC. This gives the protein CASSPQGGLDEQYF.

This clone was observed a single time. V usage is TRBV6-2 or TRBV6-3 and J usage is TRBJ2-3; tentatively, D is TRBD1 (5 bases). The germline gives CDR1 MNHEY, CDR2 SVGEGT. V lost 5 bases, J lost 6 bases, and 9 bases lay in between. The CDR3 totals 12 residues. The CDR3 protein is CASSGHGDTQYF. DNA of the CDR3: TGTGCCAGCAGTGGACACGGGGATACGCAGTATTTT.

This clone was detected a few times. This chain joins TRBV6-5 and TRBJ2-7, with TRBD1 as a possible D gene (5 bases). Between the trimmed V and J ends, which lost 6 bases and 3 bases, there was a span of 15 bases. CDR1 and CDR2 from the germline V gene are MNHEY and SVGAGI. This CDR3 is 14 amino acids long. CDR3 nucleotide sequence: TGTGCCAGCAGATCGGACAAGGGTAACTACGAGCAGTACTTC. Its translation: CASRSDKGNYEQYF.

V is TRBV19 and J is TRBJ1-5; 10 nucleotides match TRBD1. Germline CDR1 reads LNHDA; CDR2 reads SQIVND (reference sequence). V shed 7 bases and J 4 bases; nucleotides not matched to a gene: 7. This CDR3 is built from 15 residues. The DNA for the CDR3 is TGTGCCAGTATCCGGACAGGGGGTCAGAATCAGCCCCAGCATTTT. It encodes CASIRTGGQNQPQHF.

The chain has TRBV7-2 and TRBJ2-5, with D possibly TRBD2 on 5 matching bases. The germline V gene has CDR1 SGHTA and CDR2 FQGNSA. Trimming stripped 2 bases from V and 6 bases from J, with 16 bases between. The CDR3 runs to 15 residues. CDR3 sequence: CASSLSGGGSKTQYF. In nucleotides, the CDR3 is TGTGCCAGCAGCTTATCAGGTGGAGGATCGAAGACCCAGTACTTC.

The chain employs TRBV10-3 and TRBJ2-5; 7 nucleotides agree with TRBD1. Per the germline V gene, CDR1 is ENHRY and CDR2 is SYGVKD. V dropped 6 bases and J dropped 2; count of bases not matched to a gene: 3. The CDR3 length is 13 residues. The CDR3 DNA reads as TGTGCCATCAGGGGGACAGAGCAAGAGACCCAGTACTTC. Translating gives CAIRGTEQETQYF.

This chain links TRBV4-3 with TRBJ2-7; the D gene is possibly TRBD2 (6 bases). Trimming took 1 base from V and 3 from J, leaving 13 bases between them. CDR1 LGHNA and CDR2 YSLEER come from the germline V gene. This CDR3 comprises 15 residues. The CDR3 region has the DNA TGCGCCAGCAGCCAAGTGGAGGGGTCTATCTACGAGCAGTACTTC. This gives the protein CASSQVEGSIYEQYF.

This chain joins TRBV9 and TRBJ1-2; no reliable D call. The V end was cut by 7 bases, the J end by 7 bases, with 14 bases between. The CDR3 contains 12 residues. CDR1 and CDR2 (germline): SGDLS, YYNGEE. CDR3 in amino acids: CASVAPSSGYTF. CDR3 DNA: TGTGCCAGCGTAGCCCCGAGCTCTGGCTACACCTTC.

CDR3 residues: CASQRQAGAGAFF. The CDR3 DNA reads TGTGCCAGCCAAAGACAGGCCGGAGCTGGGGCTTTCTTT. V is TRBV27 and J is TRBJ1-1; tentatively, D is TRBD1 (6 bases). Germline CDR1 reads MNHEY; CDR2 reads SMNVEV (reference sequence). CDR3 length: 13 residues. The V and J ends lost 8 bases and 11 bases respectively, with 21 bases between them.

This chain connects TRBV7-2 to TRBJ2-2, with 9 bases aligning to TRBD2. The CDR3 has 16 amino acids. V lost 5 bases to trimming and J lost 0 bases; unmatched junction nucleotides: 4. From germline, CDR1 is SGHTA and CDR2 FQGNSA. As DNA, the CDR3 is TGTGCCAGCAGCCCGCGACTAGCGGCGAACACCGGGGAGCTGTTTTTT. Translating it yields CASSPRLAANTGELFF.

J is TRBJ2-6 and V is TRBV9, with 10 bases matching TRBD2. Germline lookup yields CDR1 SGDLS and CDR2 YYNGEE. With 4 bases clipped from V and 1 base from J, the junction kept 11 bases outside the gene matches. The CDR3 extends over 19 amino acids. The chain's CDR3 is CASSPSGTSVKSGANVLTF. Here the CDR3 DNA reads TGTGCCAGCAGCCCCTCAGGGACTAGCGTCAAATCTGGGGCCAACGTCCTGACTTTC. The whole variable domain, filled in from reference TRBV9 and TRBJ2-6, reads DSGVTQTPKHLITATGQRVTLRCSPRSGDLSVYWYQQSLDQGLQFLIQYYNGEERAKGNILERFSAQQFPDLHSELNLSSLELGDSALYFCASSPSGTSVKSGANVLTFGAGSRLTVL.

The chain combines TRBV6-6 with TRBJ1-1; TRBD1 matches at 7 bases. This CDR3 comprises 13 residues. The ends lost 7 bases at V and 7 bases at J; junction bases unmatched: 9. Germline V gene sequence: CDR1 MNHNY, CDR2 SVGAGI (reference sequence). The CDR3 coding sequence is TGTGCCAGCAACATCGACAGGGTAGGTGAAGCTTTCTTT. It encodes CASNIDRVGEAFF.

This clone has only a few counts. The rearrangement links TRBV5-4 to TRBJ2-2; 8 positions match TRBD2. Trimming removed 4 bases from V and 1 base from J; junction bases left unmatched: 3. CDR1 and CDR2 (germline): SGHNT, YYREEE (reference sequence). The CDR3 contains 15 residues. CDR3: CASSHRGGNTGELFF. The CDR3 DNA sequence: TGTGCCAGCAGCCACCGGGGGGGGAACACCGGGGAGCTGTTTTTT.

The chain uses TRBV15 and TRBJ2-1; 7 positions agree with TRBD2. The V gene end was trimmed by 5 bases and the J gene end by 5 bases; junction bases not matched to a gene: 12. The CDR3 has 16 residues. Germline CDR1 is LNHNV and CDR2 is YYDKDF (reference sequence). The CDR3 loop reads CATSGGDWERDNEQFF. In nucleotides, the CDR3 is TGTGCCACCAGCGGGGGGGACTGGGAGCGGGACAATGAGCAGTTCTTC.

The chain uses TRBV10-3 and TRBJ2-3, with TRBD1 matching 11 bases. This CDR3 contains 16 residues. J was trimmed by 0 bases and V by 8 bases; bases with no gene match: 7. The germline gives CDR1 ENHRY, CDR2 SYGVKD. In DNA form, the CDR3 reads TGTGCCATCGGGACAGGGGGGACCACTAGCACAGATACGCAGTATTTT. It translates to CAIGTGGTTSTDTQYF.

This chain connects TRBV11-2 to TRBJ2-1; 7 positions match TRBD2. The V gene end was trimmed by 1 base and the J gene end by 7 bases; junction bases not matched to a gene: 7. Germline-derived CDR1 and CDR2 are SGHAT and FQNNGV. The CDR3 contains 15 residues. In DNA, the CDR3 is TGTGCCAGCAGCTTAGCACTAGCGCCTGGGAATGAGCAGTTCTTC. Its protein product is CASSLALAPGNEQFF.

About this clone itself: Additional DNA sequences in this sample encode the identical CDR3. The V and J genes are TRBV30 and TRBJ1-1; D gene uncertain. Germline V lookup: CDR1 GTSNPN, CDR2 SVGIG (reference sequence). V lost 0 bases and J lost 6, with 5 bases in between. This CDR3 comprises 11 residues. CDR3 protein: CAWSVLSEAFF. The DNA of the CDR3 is TGTGCCTGGAGTGTACTTTCTGAAGCTTTCTTT.

Written as DNA, the CDR3 is TGCGCCAGCAGCATGACAGGAGGTAATGAAAAACTGTTTTTT. This codes for CASSMTGGNEKLFF. J is TRBJ1-4 and V is TRBV5-1; TRBD1 might be the D (6 bases). The V end was cut by 4 bases, the J end by 4 bases, with 11 bases between. The germline V gene has CDR1 SGHRS and CDR2 YFSETQ. CDR3 length: 14 residues.

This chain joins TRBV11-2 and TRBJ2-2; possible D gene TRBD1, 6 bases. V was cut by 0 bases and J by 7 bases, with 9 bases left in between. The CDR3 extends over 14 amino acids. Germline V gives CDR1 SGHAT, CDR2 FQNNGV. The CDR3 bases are TGTGCCAGCAGCTTAGACAGGGGTTACGGGGAGCTGTTTTTT. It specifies CASSLDRGYGELFF.

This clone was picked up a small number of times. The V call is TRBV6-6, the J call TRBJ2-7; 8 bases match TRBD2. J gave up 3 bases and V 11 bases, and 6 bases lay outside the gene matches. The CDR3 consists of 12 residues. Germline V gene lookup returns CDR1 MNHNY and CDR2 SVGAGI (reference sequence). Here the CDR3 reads CAAGGSNYEQYF. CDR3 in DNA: TGTGCCGCGGGGGGAAGTAACTACGAGCAGTACTTC.

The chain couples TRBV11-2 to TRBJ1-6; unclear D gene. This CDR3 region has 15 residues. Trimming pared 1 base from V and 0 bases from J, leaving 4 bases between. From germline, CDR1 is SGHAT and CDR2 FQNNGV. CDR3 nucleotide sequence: TGTGCCAGCAGCTTAGGGAGCTCCTATAATTCACCCCTCCACTTT. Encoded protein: CASSLGSSYNSPLHF.

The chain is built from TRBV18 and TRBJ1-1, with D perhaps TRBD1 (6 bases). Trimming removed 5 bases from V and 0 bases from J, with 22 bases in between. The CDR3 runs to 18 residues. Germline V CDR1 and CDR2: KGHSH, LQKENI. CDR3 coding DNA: TGTGCCAGCTCAACGACCGGGACAAGACCCGGGTTGAACACTGAAGCTTTCTTT. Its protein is CASSTTGTRPGLNTEAFF.

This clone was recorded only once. CDR3 sequence (DNA): TGTGCCTGCCTAAGGGTGGGAGCGCCCGAGCAGTACTTC. Its translation: CACLRVGAPEQYF. This chain uses TRBV11-2 with TRBJ2-7; weak D call: TRBD2 (5 bases). The CDR3 covers 13 residues. The germline V gene encodes CDR1 SGHAT and CDR2 FQNNGV. V was trimmed by 11 bases and J by 6 bases, leaving 20 bases between them. Full variable domain (rest looked up from reference TRBV11-2 and TRBJ2-7): EAGVAQSPRYKIIEKRQSVAFWCNPISGHATLYWYQQILGQGPKLLIQFQNNGVVDDSQLPKDRFSAERLKGVDSTLKIQPAKLEDSAVYLCACLRVGAPEQYFGPGTRLTVT.

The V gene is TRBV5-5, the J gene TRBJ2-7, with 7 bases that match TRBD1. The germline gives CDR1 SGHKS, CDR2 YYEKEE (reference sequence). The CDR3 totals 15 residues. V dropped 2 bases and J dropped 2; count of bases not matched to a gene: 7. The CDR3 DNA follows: TGTGCCAGCAGCTTCTCGACAGGGAGCGCCTACGAGCAGTACTTC. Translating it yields CASSFSTGSAYEQYF.

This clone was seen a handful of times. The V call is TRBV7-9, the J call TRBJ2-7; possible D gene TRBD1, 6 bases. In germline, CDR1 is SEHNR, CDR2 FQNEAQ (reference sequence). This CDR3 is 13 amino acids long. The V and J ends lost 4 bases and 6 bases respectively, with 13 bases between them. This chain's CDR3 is CASSSSTGREQYF. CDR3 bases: TGTGCCAGCAGCTCGTCGACAGGCCGCGAGCAGTACTTC.